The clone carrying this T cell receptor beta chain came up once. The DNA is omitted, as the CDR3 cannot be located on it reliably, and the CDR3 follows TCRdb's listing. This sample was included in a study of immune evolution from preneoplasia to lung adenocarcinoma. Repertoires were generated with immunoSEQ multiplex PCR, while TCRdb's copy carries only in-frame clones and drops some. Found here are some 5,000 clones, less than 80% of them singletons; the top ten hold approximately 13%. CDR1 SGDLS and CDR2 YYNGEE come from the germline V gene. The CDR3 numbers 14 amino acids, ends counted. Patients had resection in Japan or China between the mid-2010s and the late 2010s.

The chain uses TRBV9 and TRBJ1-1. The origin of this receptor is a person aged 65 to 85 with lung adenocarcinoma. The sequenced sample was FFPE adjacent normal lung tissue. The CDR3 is CASSVGLGSAEASF.